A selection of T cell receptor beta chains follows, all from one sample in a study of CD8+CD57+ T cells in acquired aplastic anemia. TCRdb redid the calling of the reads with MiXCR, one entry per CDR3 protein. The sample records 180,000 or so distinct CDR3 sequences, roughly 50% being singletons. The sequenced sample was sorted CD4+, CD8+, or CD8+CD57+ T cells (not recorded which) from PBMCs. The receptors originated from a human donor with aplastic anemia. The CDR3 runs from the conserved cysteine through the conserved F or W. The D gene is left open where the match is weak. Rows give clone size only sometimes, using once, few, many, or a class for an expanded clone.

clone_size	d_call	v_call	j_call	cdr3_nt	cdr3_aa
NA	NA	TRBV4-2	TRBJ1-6	TGTGCCAGCAGCCAAGGAGGACAAAGGTGTAATTCACCCCTCCACTTT	CASSQGGQRCNSPLHF
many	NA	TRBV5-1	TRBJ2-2	TGCGCCAGCCAACTCCTGATGAACACCGGGGAGCTGTTTTTT	CASQLLMNTGELFF
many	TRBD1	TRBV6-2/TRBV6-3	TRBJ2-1	TGTGCCAGCAGTTTCTTGGGACAGGGCAGGGGCAATGAGCAGTTCTTC	CASSFLGQGRGNEQFF
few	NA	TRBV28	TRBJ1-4	TGTGCCAGCTCCAGGGAAAAACTGTTTTTT	CASSREKLFF
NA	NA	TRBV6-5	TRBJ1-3	TGTGCCAGCAGCCCCGGGGGCGCGGGTAACACCATATATTTT	CASSPGGAGNTIYF
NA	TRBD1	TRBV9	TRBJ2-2	TGTGCCAGCAGCGTAGAGGGGGCTCACGGGGAGCTGTTTTTT	CASSVEGAHGELFF
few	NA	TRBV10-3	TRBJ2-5	TGTGCCATCAGTGAGGGGGGAGTCCAAGAGACCCAGTACTTC	CAISEGGVQETQYF
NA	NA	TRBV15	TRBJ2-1	TGTGCCACCAGCAGCTTAAGGGCAAACAATGAGCAGTTCTTC	CATSSLRANNEQFF
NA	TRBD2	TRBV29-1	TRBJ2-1	TGCAGCGTTGAAGGGGGAGGGAATGAGCAGTTCTTC	CSVEGGGNEQFF
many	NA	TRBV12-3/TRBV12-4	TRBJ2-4	TGTGCCAGCAGCTGGGGTAGAGGGCTAGCCAAAAACATTCAGTACTTC	CASSWGRGLAKNIQYF
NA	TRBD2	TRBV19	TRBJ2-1	TGTGCCAGCGGGGGACTAGCGGAAGACAATGAGCAGTTCTTC	CASGGLAEDNEQFF
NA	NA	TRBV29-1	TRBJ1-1	TGCAGCGTGCCCTTCGATGGGGGAGCTTTCTTT	CSVPFDGGAFF
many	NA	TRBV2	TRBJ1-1	TGTGCCAGCGGAAAGGGGAGTTTGAATACTGAAGCTTTCTTT	CASGKGSLNTEAFF
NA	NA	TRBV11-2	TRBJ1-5	TGTGCTAGCAGCTTAGCAACGAGCGCGTCCCAGCATTTT	CASSLATSASQHF
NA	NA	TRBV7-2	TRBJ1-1	TGTGCCAGCAGCTTGGGGGCGCGTACTGAAGCTTTCTTT	CASSLGARTEAFF
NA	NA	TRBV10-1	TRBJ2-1	TGCGCCAGCAAAGGGGGATCCTACAATGAGCAGTTCTTC	CASKGGSYNEQFF
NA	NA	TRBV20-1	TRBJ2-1	TGCAGTGCTAGTGCTATGCAGGATGAGCAGTTCTTC	CSASAMQDEQFF
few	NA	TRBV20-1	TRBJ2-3	TGCAGTGCTAGAGATCCGGTGGGGCGCAGAGATACGCAGTATTTT	CSARDPVGRRDTQYF
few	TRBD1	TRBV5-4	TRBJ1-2	TGTGCCAGCAGTGCCGGGACAGGGCCCAACAACTATGGCCACACCTTC	CASSAGTGPNNYGHTF
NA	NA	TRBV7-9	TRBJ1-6	TGTGCCAGCAGCCCCTGGGGTGACCGTCTCCACTTT	CASSPWGDRLHF
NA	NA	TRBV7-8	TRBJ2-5	TGTGCCAGCAGCTTAGCGCGTGTACAACAAGAGACCCAGTACTTC	CASSLARVQQETQYF
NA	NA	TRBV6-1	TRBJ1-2	TGTGCTAGCAGTGCAGCACGGGACACCCTCTCAAACTATGGCTACACCTTC	CASSAARDTLSNYGYTF
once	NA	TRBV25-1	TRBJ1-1	TGTGCCAGCAGTGTGATGGAGAACACTGAAGCTTTCTTT	CASSVMENTEAFF
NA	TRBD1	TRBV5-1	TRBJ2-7	TGCGCCAGCAGGTCCGGGACAGGGCCCTACGAGCAGTACTTC	CASRSGTGPYEQYF
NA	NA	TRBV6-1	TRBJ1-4	TGTGCCAGCACCCGGAGGGCAACTAATGAAAAACTGTTTTTT	CASTRRATNEKLFF
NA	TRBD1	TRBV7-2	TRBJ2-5	TGTGCCAGCAGCTACACCGGGACAGCCCAAGAGACCCAGTACTTC	CASSYTGTAQETQYF
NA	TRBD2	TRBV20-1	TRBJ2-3	TGCAGTGCTAGCAAGCGGGAGCACACAGATACGCAGTATTTT	CSASKREHTDTQYF
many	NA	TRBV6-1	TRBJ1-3	TGTGCCAGCAGCTTGACGACAGACTCTGGAAACACCATATATTTT	CASSLTTDSGNTIYF
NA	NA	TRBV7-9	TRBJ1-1	TGTGCCAGCAGCCTCCTTGAGTCCACTGAAGCTTTCTTT	CASSLLESTEAFF
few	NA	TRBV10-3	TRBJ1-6	TGTGCCATCAGTGAGTCGACCCCACGTGGCTATAATTCACCCCTCCACTTT	CAISESTPRGYNSPLHF
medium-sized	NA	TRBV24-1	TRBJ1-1	TGTGCCACCAGTGATGGGGGATCCAGGGGTGAAGCTTTCTTT	CATSDGGSRGEAFF
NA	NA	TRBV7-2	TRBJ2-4	TGTGCCAGCAGCTTAGGGCAGGGGAACATTCAGTACTTC	CASSLGQGNIQYF
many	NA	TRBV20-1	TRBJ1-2	TGCAGTGCTGACGTTAACAGGGTTGGCTACACCTTC	CSADVNRVGYTF
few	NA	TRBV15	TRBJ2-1	TGTGCCACCAGCAGAACCCGCAATACAGGACAGTACAATGAGCAGTTCTTC	CATSRTRNTGQYNEQFF
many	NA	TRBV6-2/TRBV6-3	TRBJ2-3	TGTGCCAGCGGTCAGGGTACGCAGTATTTT	CASGQGTQYF
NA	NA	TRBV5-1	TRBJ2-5	TGCGCCAGCAGCTTGGGTCCAGGGGAGGCAGAGACCCAGTACTTC	CASSLGPGEAETQYF
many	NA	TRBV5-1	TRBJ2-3	TGCGCCAGCAGCCCGGACACAGATACGCAGTATTTT	CASSPDTDTQYF
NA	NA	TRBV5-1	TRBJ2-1	TGCGCCAGCAGCTTGGCCGGGTATTCCTCAGGTGAGCAGTTCTTC	CASSLAGYSSGEQFF
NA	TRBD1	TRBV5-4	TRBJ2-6	TGTGCCAGCAGCGCGACAGGGGTGACCTCTGGGGCCAACGTCCTGACTTTC	CASSATGVTSGANVLTF
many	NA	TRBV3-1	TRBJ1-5	TGTGCCAGCAGCCAACTGTCCAATCAGCCCCAGCATTTT	CASSQLSNQPQHF
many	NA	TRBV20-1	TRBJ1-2	TGCAGTGCTAGAGTTGGCAGGGGTTATGGCTACACCTTC	CSARVGRGYGYTF
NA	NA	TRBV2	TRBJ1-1	TGTGCCAGCAGTGTAGTCGGTATTGAAGCTTTCTTT	CASSVVGIEAFF